This passage covers 3 T cell receptor beta chains from one sample sequenced in a study of T cell changes during pregnancy in multiple sclerosis. Libraries were prepared by immunoSEQ multiplex PCR; TCRdb keeps only in-frame clonotypes and omits some of them. The repertoire holds roughly 38,000 clones, with roughly nine tenths as singletons. This specimen was CD4+ T cells from peripheral blood mononuclear cells, taken before pregnancy. These TCRs come from a female donor with multiple sclerosis, enrolled in a pregnancy study.

In its sample, this clone was seen once. The CDR3 sequence is CASSFQTSGRLRTDTQYF. Written as DNA, the CDR3 is TGTGCCAGCAGCTTTCAAACTAGCGGGAGGCTTCGCACAGATACGCAGTATTTT. The rearrangement links TRBV7-6 to TRBJ2-3, with TRBD2 matching 12 bases. The CDR3 is 18 residues long. CDR1 and CDR2 from the germline V gene are SGHVS and FNYEAQ. Trimming cost V 3 bases and J 1 base; bases outside gene matches: 8.

The chain recombines TRBV7-2 with TRBJ2-1; TRBD2 aligns across 8 bases. The trim removed 4 bases at V and 4 bases at J, leaving 9 bases unmatched. The CDR3 has 16 residues. Per the germline V gene, CDR1 is SGHTA and CDR2 is FQGNSA. The chain's CDR3 is CASSWKAGGPYNEQFF. DNA for the CDR3: TGTGCCAGCAGCTGGAAGGCGGGAGGACCATACAATGAGCAGTTCTTC. The full variable domain, its missing parts supplied by reference TRBV7-2 and TRBJ2-1, is GAGVSQSPSNKVTEKGKDVELRCDPISGHTALYWYRQSLGQGLEFLIYFQGNSAPDKSGLPSDRFSAERTGGSVSTLTIQRTQQEDSAVYLCASSWKAGGPYNEQFFGPGTRLTVL.

This sequence joins TRBV7-6 and TRBJ1-5; the match to TRBD1 covers 9 bases. The ends lost 5 bases at V and 0 bases at J; junction bases unmatched: 11. The CDR3 loop spans 18 amino acids. In germline, CDR1 is SGHVS, CDR2 FNYEAQ. The CDR3 sequence is CASSAGTGTFFSNQPQHF. CDR3 DNA sequence: TGTGCCAGCAGCGCCGGGACAGGGACCTTTTTTAGCAATCAGCCCCAGCATTTT.